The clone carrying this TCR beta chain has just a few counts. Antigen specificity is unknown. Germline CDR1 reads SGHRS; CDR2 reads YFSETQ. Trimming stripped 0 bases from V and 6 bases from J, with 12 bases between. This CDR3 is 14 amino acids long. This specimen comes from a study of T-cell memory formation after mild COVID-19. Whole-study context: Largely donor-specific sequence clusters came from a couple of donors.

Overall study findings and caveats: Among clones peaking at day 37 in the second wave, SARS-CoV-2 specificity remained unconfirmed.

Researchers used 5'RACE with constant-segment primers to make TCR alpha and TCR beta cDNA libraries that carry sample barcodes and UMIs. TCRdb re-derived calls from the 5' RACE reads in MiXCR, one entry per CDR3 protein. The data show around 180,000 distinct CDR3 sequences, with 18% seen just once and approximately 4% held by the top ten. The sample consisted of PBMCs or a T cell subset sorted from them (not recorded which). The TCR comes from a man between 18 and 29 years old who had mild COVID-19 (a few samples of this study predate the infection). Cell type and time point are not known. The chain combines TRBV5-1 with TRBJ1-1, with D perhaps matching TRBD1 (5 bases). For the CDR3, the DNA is TGCGCCAGCAGCTTGGTTATAGGGGTTGCTGAAGCTTTCTTT. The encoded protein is CASSLVIGVAEAFF.